Below are 24 T cell receptor beta chains sequenced from a single sample in a study of Ad26.COV2.S vaccination and SARS-CoV-2 variants. Libraries were prepared by immunoSEQ multiplex PCR; TCRdb keeps only in-frame clonotypes and omits some of them. The data hold around 7,000 clones, with less than 90% observed a single time. The starting material was peripheral blood, obtained after recovery from COVID-19. These receptors were obtained from a human donor who had recovered from COVID-19.

This chain links TRBV5-1 with TRBJ2-6; tentative D call: TRBD1 (5 bases). Deletions cut 0 bases from V and 1 base from J, with 14 bases between. The CDR3 runs to 18 residues. CDR1 SGHRS and CDR2 YFSETQ come from the germline V gene. The CDR3 bases are TGCGCCAGCAGCTTGGCCGCAGGGCCCGTTTCTGGGGCCAACGTCCTGACTTTC. Protein sequence: CASSLAAGPVSGANVLTF.

This clone was found a few times. V and J are TRBV5-6 and TRBJ2-2, with TRBD2 identical over 12 bases. Germline CDR1 SGHDT, CDR2 YYEEEE. This CDR3 spans 18 amino acids. V lost 1 base and J lost 0; bases outside the gene matches: 4. The CDR3 reads CASSLPSGGAANTGELFF. CDR3 nucleotide sequence: TGTGCCAGCAGCTTGCCTAGCGGGGGGGCGGCGAACACCGGGGAGCTGTTTTTT.

This clone is a singleton in its sample. This chain connects TRBV7-2 to TRBJ2-3, with 12 positions matching TRBD1. This CDR3 comprises 17 residues. Germline lookup yields CDR1 SGHTA and CDR2 FQGNSA. Germline trimming cut 1 base from V and 3 bases from J; bases unmatched to any gene: 5. The CDR3 region has the DNA TGTGCCAGCAGCTTAGGGGGGACAGGGGGCGCGACAGATACGCAGTATTTT. Protein sequence: CASSLGGTGGATDTQYF.

The V gene is TRBV27, the J gene TRBJ2-3, with D perhaps given as TRBD1 or TRBD2 (5 bases each). Trimming pared 3 bases from V and 2 bases from J, leaving 9 bases between. Germline lookup yields CDR1 MNHEY and CDR2 SMNVEV (reference sequence). There are 14 residues in the CDR3. CDR3 region: CASSFRDPTDTQYF. The DNA of the CDR3 is TGTGCCAGCAGTTTTAGGGACCCCACAGATACGCAGTATTTT.

The chain recombines TRBV3-1 (or the pseudogene TRBV3-2) with TRBJ2-7; tentative D call: TRBD2 (5 bases). Germline assignment: CDR1 LGHDT and CDR2 YNNKEL (reference sequence). Trimming left V 6 bases short and J 7 bases short, with 13 bases between. The CDR3 totals 12 residues. The CDR3 DNA is TGTGCCAGCAGTCCTCCCCGAGGGGAGCAGTACTTC. This encodes CASSPPRGEQYF.

This chain connects TRBV28 to TRBJ1-1, with 7 bases that match TRBD1. The V gene's germline CDR1 is MDHEN and CDR2 SYDVKM. The junction had 2 bases not matched to a gene; V was cut back by 3 bases and J by 4 bases. The CDR3 totals 13 residues. CDR3 residues: CASSFAGGTEAFF. CDR3 coding DNA: TGTGCCAGCAGTTTCGCAGGGGGCACTGAAGCTTTCTTT.

This chain links TRBV6-2 or TRBV6-3 with TRBJ1-5, with 7 bases that match TRBD1. This CDR3 spans 15 amino acids. Germline lookup yields CDR1 MNHEY and CDR2 SVGEGT. Germline trimming cut 5 bases from V and 6 bases from J; bases unmatched to any gene: 10. The CDR3 coding sequence is TGTGCCAGCAGTACCCGACAGGGCGGGACTCAGCCCCAGCATTTT. It codes for CASSTRQGGTQPQHF.

This clone appeared a few times. The rearrangement joins TRBV5-4 to TRBJ2-1, with TRBD1 matching 7 bases. Unmatched junction bases numbered 17, after V lost 2 bases and J lost 6 bases. CDR3 size: 18 residues. CDR1 is SGHNT, CDR2 YYREEE, per germline (reference sequence). The CDR3 here is CASSFDVPVGQPRNEQFF. In DNA form, the CDR3 reads TGTGCCAGCAGCTTCGATGTACCGGTGGGACAGCCTCGCAATGAGCAGTTCTTC.

In its sample, this clone was seen once. The rearrangement links TRBV7-8 to TRBJ1-5; no clear D. Germline-derived CDR1 and CDR2 are SGHVS and FQNEAQ. The CDR3 runs 11 residues. V was clipped by 3 bases and J by 10 bases, with 7 bases between them. The CDR3 sequence: CASSFGRPQHF. The CDR3 nucleotides read TGTGCCAGCAGCTTTGGGCGTCCCCAGCATTTT.

J is TRBJ2-1 and V is TRBV7-2; D is uncertain. CDR1 and CDR2 (germline): SGHTA, FQGNSA. This CDR3 is 15 amino acids long. V shed 5 bases and J shed 1 base, with 12 bases lying between them. CDR3 sequence reads: CASSLAGWSYNEQFF. CDR3 bases: TGTGCCAGCAGCCTCGCTGGTTGGTCCTACAATGAGCAGTTCTTC.

The V and J genes are TRBV3-1 (or the pseudogene TRBV3-2) and TRBJ1-1; unclear D gene. V was trimmed by 3 bases and J by 11 bases, leaving 16 bases between them. CDR1 and CDR2 (germline): LGHDT, YNNKEL (reference sequence). The CDR3 runs 13 residues. The CDR3 loop reads CASSQRRRSAAFF. The DNA of the CDR3 is TGTGCCAGCAGCCAGAGGAGACGTTCTGCGGCTTTCTTT.

V gene TRBV9 combines with J gene TRBJ2-1; 7 nucleotides line up with TRBD1. The trim removed 5 bases at V and 4 bases at J, leaving 3 bases unmatched. The CDR3 covers 13 residues. Germline V gene sequence: CDR1 SGDLS, CDR2 YYNGEE. The CDR3 DNA is TGTGCCAGCAGAAGACAGGGATACAATGAGCAGTTCTTC. Its protein is CASRRQGYNEQFF.

The sample holds a few counts of this clone. This rearrangement joins TRBV4-1 to TRBJ1-1; TRBD1 might be the D (6 bases). Germline V CDR1 and CDR2: MGHRA, YSYEKL. The V end lost 2 bases, the J end lost 4 bases, and 14 bases lay between the germline ends. The CDR3 is 15 amino acids. CDR3 in DNA: TGCGCCAGCAGCCAATTCCGGGACATTCTCACTGAAGCTTTCTTT. Translated: CASSQFRDILTEAFF.

The V call is TRBV4-1, the J call TRBJ1-4; 8 nucleotides line up with TRBD1. V gave up 2 bases and J gave up 8 bases; unmatched junction bases: 7. The germline V gene has CDR1 MGHRA and CDR2 YSYEKL. This CDR3 has 15 residues. This CDR3 is CASSQTGTGHEKLFF. The CDR3 DNA is TGCGCCAGCAGCCAAACCGGGACAGGTCACGAAAAACTGTTTTTT.

CDR3 loop: CASSKTRDSLQLAKNIQYF. CDR3 DNA: TGTGCCAGCAGCAAAACCCGGGACAGTTTACAACTAGCCAAAAACATTCAGTACTTC. The V call is TRBV5-4, the J call TRBJ2-4, with 7 bases lining up with TRBD1. V lost 4 bases, J lost 0 bases, and 16 bases stayed unmatched. The CDR3 contains 19 residues. Germline V gene lookup returns CDR1 SGHNT and CDR2 YYREEE (reference sequence).

The chain combines TRBV4-2 with TRBJ1-5; D not certain. The CDR3 length is 16 residues. The germline V gene has CDR1 LGHNA and CDR2 YNFKEQ. V shed 0 bases and J shed 5 bases, with 14 bases lying between them. In DNA, the CDR3 is TGTGCCAGCAGCCAAGAGGAAGCAGGCGTCCATCAGCCCCAGCATTTT. It encodes CASSQEEAGVHQPQHF.

This clone was detected a few times. This sequence joins TRBV19 and TRBJ2-2; D is undetermined. Germline V gene data show CDR1 as LNHDA and CDR2 as SQIVND (reference sequence). The CDR3 is 16 amino acids. V was pared by 3 bases and J by 8 bases, with 19 bases between. In nucleotides, the CDR3 is TGTGCCAGTAGTATTCTCCCACAGTCTTCAGGTGGGGAGCTGTTTTTT. Translation gives CASSILPQSSGGELFF.

The V and J genes are TRBV7-6 and TRBJ2-7; 7 bases fit TRBD1. The germline V gene has CDR1 SGHVS and CDR2 FNYEAQ. The CDR3 runs to 15 residues. V shed 0 bases, J shed 2 bases, and the junction held 4 bases outside the gene matches. The CDR3 protein is CASSLAGQDTYEQYF. The CDR3 nucleotides are TGTGCCAGCAGCTTAGCCGGACAGGATACCTACGAGCAGTACTTC.

The CDR3 protein is CASSLLQTVAGPQHF. As DNA, the CDR3 is TGTGCCAGTAGTCTCTTACAGACAGTAGCGGGGCCCCAGCATTTT. The rearrangement joins TRBV19 to TRBJ1-5; maybe TRBD1 (5 bases). The germline V gene encodes CDR1 LNHDA and CDR2 SQIVND (reference sequence). V lost 5 bases, J lost 9 bases, and 20 bases lay in between. The CDR3 is made up of 15 amino acids.

This chain uses TRBV6-2 or TRBV6-3 with TRBJ2-2; D perhaps matches TRBD2 (6 bases). With 0 bases removed from V and 1 base from J, the gap between germline ends came to 15 bases. The CDR3 runs 18 residues. Germline V gives CDR1 MNHEY, CDR2 SVGEGT. The CDR3 DNA sequence: TGTGCCAGCAGTTACTCGAAGGCGCTAGCGCTGAACACCGGGGAGCTGTTTTTT. Translated, it gives CASSYSKALALNTGELFF.

This clone was seen a few times. The chain links TRBV6-2 or TRBV6-3 to TRBJ1-2; weak D call: TRBD1 (5 bases). The CDR3 has 13 amino acids. Germline loops: CDR1 MNHEY, CDR2 SVGEGT. V gave up 2 bases and J gave up 3 bases, with 7 bases separating them. CDR3 DNA: TGTGCCAGCAGTTACACGGGGGACTATGGCTACACCTTC. Its protein product is CASSYTGDYGYTF.

The gene calls are TRBV23-1 and TRBJ2-2; the match to TRBD1 covers 7 bases. TRBV23-1 is reported as an ORF; its role is uncertain. The CDR3 loop spans 16 amino acids. Trimming at V came to 4 bases and at J to 4 bases, leaving 9 bases not matched to a gene. This CDR3 is CASSPDRVKSTGELFF. CDR3 nucleotide sequence: TGCGCCAGCAGTCCCGACAGGGTTAAGAGCACCGGGGAGCTGTTTTTT.

This chain connects TRBV7-9 to TRBJ2-5; D may match TRBD1 or TRBD2 (5 bases each). Trimming removed 4 bases at V and 1 base at J, with 13 bases between. Germline-derived CDR1 and CDR2 are SEHNR and FQNEAQ (reference sequence). This CDR3 spans 15 amino acids. CDR3 amino acids: CASSSGQSLQETQYF. CDR3 DNA sequence: TGTGCCAGCAGCTCGGGGCAATCCCTCCAAGAGACCCAGTACTTC. Based on the CDR3 plus reference TRBV7-9 and TRBJ2-5, the full variable domain is DTGVSQNPRHKITKRGQNVTFRCDPISEHNRLYWYRQTLGQGPEFLTYFQNEAQLEKSRLLSDRFSAERPKGSFSTLEIQRTEQGDSAMYLCASSSGQSLQETQYFGPGTRLLVL.

This clone was picked up one time. The V and J genes are TRBV24-1 and TRBJ2-2, with 8 positions matching TRBD2. The CDR3 is made up of 15 amino acids. V was clipped by 1 base and J by 9 bases; unmatched bases: 6. CDR1 is KGHDR and CDR2 is SFDVKD in the germline V gene. The CDR3 DNA reads as TGTGCCACCAGTGATTTAGCGGGAGCCGGACGGGAGCTGTTTTTT. Translation: CATSDLAGAGRELFF.